This T cell receptor (beta chain) was observed in a study of molecular identifiers for immune sequencing clone quantification. TCRdb re-derived calls from the PCR reads in MiXCR, one entry per CDR3 protein. The table includes a few hundred thousand distinct CDR3 sequences, about a fifth detected once. Sequenced input: naive CD8+ T cells from blood, with Jurkat cell RNA spiked in. The subset was: FACS-sorted CD8+CD4-CCR7+CD45RA+ naive T cells. The sequence was collected from a human donor in good health. Some libraries in this study had Jurkat cell RNA spiked in.

CDR3 DNA: TGTGCCAGTAGTGCCTCCCTCGGAGGGATTAGCCAGTACGAGCAGTACTTC. Amino acid sequence: CASSASLGGISQYEQYF. V gene TRBV19 combines with J gene TRBJ2-7, with D tentatively TRBD2 (6 bases). The CDR3 consists of 17 residues. Trimming left V 5 bases short and J 4 bases short, with 24 bases between. Germline CDR1 and CDR2: LNHDA and SQIVND (reference sequence).